The subject of this entry is one T cell receptor (beta chain). Its binding antigen is unknown. Base qualities were left out, and no much larger clone turns up one base away. The immunoSEQ Assay, a bias-controlled multiplex PCR, was used to amplify TCRbeta CDR3 regions from genomic DNA. On the authors' methods: Nucleated cell counts per sample were estimated from amplification of reference gene primers within the assay. To quantify the absolute abundance of each unique TCRbeta CDR3 rearrangement, sequence reads were collapsed and filtered. For each sample, productive Simpson clonality was calculated as the square root of Simpson's diversity index across productive rearrangements. What TCRdb holds here is the immuneACCESS table cut down to in-frame rearrangements. Part of the clones is not present; checked against another copy, under half of the missing clones reflect an unresolved V gene, and the others are unexplained. V and J calls and clone size are as listed in that table; D and trimming were resolved from the DNA. This sample holds 120,000 or so clones; 85% to 90% were observed only once. Approximately 8.1% of the sample lies in the top ten.

The data are from a study of blood T cell repertoires in COVID-19 (dated by TCRdb to about 2020). Notes on the research overall: Samples covering the acute and convalescent phases of COVID-19 were provided by collaborators in the United States, Italy and Spain. The prospective study material was composed of cDNA or gDNA derived from T cells, B-cell-depleted T cells, or PBMCs. Subjects who had been exposed to COVID-19, were actively infected with it, or had recovered from it provided the deeply sampled blood TCRbeta repertoires that made up the dataset. A freely available public database, intended as a resource for researchers studying the immune response to SARS-CoV-2, is where the repertoires were released. The samples were drawn from two sources: the first 160 participants of the ongoing ImmuneRACE study, and 1,200 or so subjects contributed by 6 global collaborators. Sample metadata almost always included a de-identified subject ID, COVID-19 status, age in years and sex. Where available, HLA class I and class II types were taken from metadata supplied by the sample provider and were not determined by assay-based typing.

Overall study results and their limits: The amount of clinical and demographic metadata varied by source and participant and was provided uncurated.

At the junction V is shortened by 4 bases and J by 2 bases; bases outside the gene matches: 6. Reading from cysteine to phenylalanine, the CDR3 counts 15 amino acids. Just the 45-base CDR3 DNA is kept, in frame starting at base 1. As encoded in the germline V gene (reference sequence), CDR1 is SGHNT while CDR2 is YYREEE. Collaborating institutions collected whole blood in K2EDTA tubes following their own protocols. For TCRbeta analysis, collaborator samples were shipped as frozen whole blood, as isolated PBMCs, or as DNA extracted from either sample type. The source of this sequence is a man aged 50 to 59 with acute or convalescent COVID-19. Sequencing was carried out using peripheral blood. This receptor chain uses TRBV5-4 and TRBJ2-7; TRBD2 lines up with 10 middle nucleotides. The CDR3 here reads CASSGGLAATYEQYF. The nucleotides are TGTGCCAGCAGCGGCGGACTAGCGGCTACCTACGAGCAGTACTTC.